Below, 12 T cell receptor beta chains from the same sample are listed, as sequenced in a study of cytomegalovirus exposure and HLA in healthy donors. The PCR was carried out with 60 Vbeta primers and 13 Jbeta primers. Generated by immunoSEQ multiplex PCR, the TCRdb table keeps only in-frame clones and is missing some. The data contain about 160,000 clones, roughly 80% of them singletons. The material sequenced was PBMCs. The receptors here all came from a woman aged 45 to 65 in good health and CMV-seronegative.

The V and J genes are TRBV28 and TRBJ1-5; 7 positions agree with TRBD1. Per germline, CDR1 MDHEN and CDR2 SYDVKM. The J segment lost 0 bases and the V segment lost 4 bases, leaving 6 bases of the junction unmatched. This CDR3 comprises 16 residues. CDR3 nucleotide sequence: TGTGCCAGCAGTTATGGGACAGCCCCTAGCAATCAGCCCCAGCATTTT. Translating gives CASSYGTAPSNQPQHF.

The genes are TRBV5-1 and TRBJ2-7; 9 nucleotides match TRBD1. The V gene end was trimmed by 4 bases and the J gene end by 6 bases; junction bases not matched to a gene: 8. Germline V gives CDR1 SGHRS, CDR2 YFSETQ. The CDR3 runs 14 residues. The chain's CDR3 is CASSPGTGSREQYF. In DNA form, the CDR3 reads TGCGCCAGCAGCCCCGGGACAGGGTCTCGCGAGCAGTACTTC.

The CDR3 DNA reads as TGTGCCAGCAGCCCCCTCCCGAGCGGGGAGCTGTTTTTT. Its translation is CASSPLPSGELFF. The rearrangement uses TRBV7-6 and TRBJ2-2; D not resolved. Trimming stripped 5 bases from V and 7 bases from J, with 11 bases between. Germline V gives CDR1 SGHVS, CDR2 FNYEAQ. The CDR3 covers 13 residues.

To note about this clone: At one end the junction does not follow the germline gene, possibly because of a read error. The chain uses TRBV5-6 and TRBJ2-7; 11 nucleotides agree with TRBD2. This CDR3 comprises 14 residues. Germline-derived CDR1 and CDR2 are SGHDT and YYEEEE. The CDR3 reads CASSILAGAYGQYF. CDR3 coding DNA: TGTGCCAGCAGCATACTAGCGGGAGCCTACGGGCAGTACTTC.

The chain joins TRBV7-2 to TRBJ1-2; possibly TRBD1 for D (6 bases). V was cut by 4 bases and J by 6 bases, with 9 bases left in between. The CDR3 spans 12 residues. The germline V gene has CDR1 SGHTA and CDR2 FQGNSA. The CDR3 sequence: CASSSQGNGYTF. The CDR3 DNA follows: TGTGCCAGCAGCTCACAGGGTAATGGCTACACCTTC. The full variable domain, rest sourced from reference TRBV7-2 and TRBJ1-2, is GAGVSQSPSNKVTEKGKDVELRCDPISGHTALYWYRQSLGQGLEFLIYFQGNSAPDKSGLPSDRFSAERTGGSVSTLTIQRTQQEDSAVYLCASSSQGNGYTFGSGTRLTVV.

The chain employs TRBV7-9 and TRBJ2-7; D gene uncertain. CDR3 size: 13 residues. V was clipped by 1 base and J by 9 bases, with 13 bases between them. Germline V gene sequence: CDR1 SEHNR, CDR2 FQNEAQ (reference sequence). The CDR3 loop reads CASSLEAGSGQYF. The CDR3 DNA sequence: TGTGCCAGCAGCTTAGAAGCCGGGTCTGGGCAGTACTTC.

The CDR3 region has the DNA TGCGCCAGCAGCTTGGGAAGTAGCGGGGGCACAGATACGCAGTATTTT. This translates into CASSLGSSGGTDTQYF. The genes are TRBV5-1 and TRBJ2-3; 8 nucleotides agree with TRBD2. The CDR3 is 16 residues long. J lost 1 base, V lost 0 bases, and 4 bases had no gene match. The germline gives CDR1 SGHRS, CDR2 YFSETQ.

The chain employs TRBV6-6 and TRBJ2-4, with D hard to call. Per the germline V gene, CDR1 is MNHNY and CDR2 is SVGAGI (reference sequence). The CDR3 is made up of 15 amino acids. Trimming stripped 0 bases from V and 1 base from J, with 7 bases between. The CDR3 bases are TGTGCCAGCAGTTACTCGAACGGGGCCAAAAACATTCAGTACTTC. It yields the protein CASSYSNGAKNIQYF.

CDR3 bases: TGTGCCAGCAGCTTAGGGAGGCCAGGGAATTCACCCCTCCACTTT. Translated: CASSLGRPGNSPLHF. The chain uses TRBV5-4 and TRBJ1-6; D is possibly TRBD1 (5 bases). Germline V gives CDR1 SGHNT, CDR2 YYREEE (reference sequence). CDR3 size: 15 residues. V lost 2 bases, J lost 7 bases, and 13 bases lay in between.

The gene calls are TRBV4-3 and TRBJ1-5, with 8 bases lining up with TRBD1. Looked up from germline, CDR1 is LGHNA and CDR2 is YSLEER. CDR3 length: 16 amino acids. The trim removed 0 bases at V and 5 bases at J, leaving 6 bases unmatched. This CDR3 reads CASSQDSGGLHQPQHF. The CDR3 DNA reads TGCGCCAGCAGCCAAGATTCAGGGGGCCTTCATCAGCCCCAGCATTTT.

The CDR3 sequence is CASSQATDPNTIYF. The CDR3 coding sequence is TGTGCCAGCAGCCAAGCTACAGATCCCAACACCATATATTTT. This chain joins TRBV4-2 and TRBJ1-3; D remains ambiguous. Germline CDR1 LGHNA, CDR2 YNFKEQ. The CDR3 consists of 14 residues. The germline V and J ends were trimmed by 1 base and 7 bases, with 11 bases remaining between them.

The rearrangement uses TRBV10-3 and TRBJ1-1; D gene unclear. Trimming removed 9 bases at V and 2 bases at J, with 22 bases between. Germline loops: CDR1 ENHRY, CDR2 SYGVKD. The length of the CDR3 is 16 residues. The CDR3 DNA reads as TGTGCCATTTCCGCCAGGCTGTCTGATATTAACACTGAAGCTTTCTTT. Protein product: CAISARLSDINTEAFF.